The 17 T cell receptor beta chains reported below all come from one sample, sequenced in a study of T-cell memory formation after mild COVID-19. TCRdb reprocessed the 5' RACE reads via MiXCR and lists one record per CDR3 protein. The sample lists approximately 150,000 distinct CDR3 sequences; about 19% were seen once. Specimen: PBMCs or a T cell subset sorted from them (not recorded which). Receptors were obtained from an adult woman who had mild COVID-19 (a few samples of this study predate the infection). Cell type and time point are not known.

The chain has TRBV5-1 and TRBJ2-7, with TRBD2 matching 7 bases. The J segment lost 2 bases and the V segment lost 0 bases, leaving 5 bases of the junction unmatched. CDR1 SGHRS and CDR2 YFSETQ come from the germline V gene. CDR3 size: 15 residues. This CDR3 is CASSLGAGAPYEQYF. The CDR3 bases are TGCGCCAGCAGCTTGGGGGCGGGAGCGCCCTACGAGCAGTACTTC.

V gene TRBV7-2 combines with J gene TRBJ2-1, with TRBD1 identical over 8 bases. After removal of 5 bases from V and 7 bases from J, the junction contained 7 bases not matched to a gene. The CDR3 runs to 14 residues. Per the germline V gene, CDR1 is SGHTA and CDR2 is FQGNSA. CDR3 DNA: TGTGCCAGCAGCCGAACCACAGGGGGGAATGAGCAGTTCTTC. Its protein product is CASSRTTGGNEQFF.

The CDR3 region is CAWSAAVFTPNEQFF. In DNA form, the CDR3 reads TGTGCCTGGAGTGCCGCAGTTTTCACCCCCAATGAGCAGTTCTTC. This rearrangement joins TRBV30 to TRBJ2-1, with D hard to call. CDR3 length: 15 residues. V was clipped by 1 base and J by 6 bases, with 16 bases between them. CDR1 and CDR2 from the germline V gene are GTSNPN and SVGIG (reference sequence).

This chain joins TRBV3-1 and TRBJ1-2; no reliable D call. CDR1 and CDR2 from the germline V gene are LGHDT and YNNKEL (reference sequence). The germline V and J ends were trimmed by 1 base and 4 bases, with 7 bases remaining between them. This CDR3 has 13 residues. CDR3 sequence: CASSQGSLYGYTF. The CDR3 DNA sequence: TGTGCCAGCAGCCAAGGTTCCCTCTATGGCTACACCTTC.

This clonotype has a handful of counts. The rearrangement uses TRBV7-6 and TRBJ2-3; TRBD2 matches 11 bases. V lost 6 bases to trimming and J lost 5 bases; unmatched junction nucleotides: 10. This CDR3 spans 16 amino acids. Germline V gene data show CDR1 as SGHVS and CDR2 as FNYEAQ. The CDR3 sequence: CASRELAGAGIDTQYF. The CDR3 DNA is TGTGCCAGCAGGGAACTAGCGGGGGCCGGGATAGATACGCAGTATTTT.

The chain carries TRBV29-1 and TRBJ1-2, with 7 bases that match TRBD1. This CDR3 region has 11 residues. Unmatched junction bases numbered 6, after V lost 7 bases and J lost 7 bases. The germline V gene encodes CDR1 SQVTM and CDR2 ANQGSEA. CDR3 amino acids: CSGTTGTGYTF. CDR3 nucleotides: TGCAGCGGGACGACAGGGACTGGCTACACCTTC.

The V call is TRBV5-1, the J call TRBJ2-5, with TRBD2 as a possible D gene (6 bases). The CDR3 runs 16 residues. Germline V gives CDR1 SGHRS, CDR2 YFSETQ. V dropped 0 bases and J dropped 0 bases, with 12 bases sitting between them. The CDR3 protein is CASSLAGRGDQETQYF. In DNA form, the CDR3 reads TGCGCCAGCAGCTTGGCCGGGCGGGGAGACCAAGAGACCCAGTACTTC.

This clonotype was observed a few times. The chain employs TRBV9 and TRBJ2-3, with 7 nucleotides matching TRBD1. This CDR3 has 14 amino acids. Germline assignment: CDR1 SGDLS and CDR2 YYNGEE. The ends lost 2 bases at V and 4 bases at J; junction bases unmatched: 4. The CDR3 DNA follows: TGTGCCAGCAGCGTCGAGGGGGCGGCAGATACGCAGTATTTT. Encoded protein: CASSVEGAADTQYF.

The chain carries TRBV24-1 and TRBJ2-2, with D possibly matching TRBD2 (5 bases). The V end lost 8 bases, the J end lost 5 bases, and 8 bases lay between the germline ends. The CDR3 has 12 residues. Germline V lookup: CDR1 KGHDR, CDR2 SFDVKD. DNA for the CDR3: TGTGCCACCACTCCGGGGACCGGGGAGCTGTTTTTT. It specifies CATTPGTGELFF.

In its sample, this clonotype was seen a few times. The gene calls are TRBV6-1 and TRBJ2-1; 7 bases match TRBD1. Germline CDR1 reads MNHNS; CDR2 reads SASEGT. This CDR3 contains 13 residues. The ends lost 6 bases at V and 4 bases at J; junction bases unmatched: 3. This chain's CDR3 is CASRWGQYNEQFF. CDR3 DNA: TGTGCCAGCAGGTGGGGACAGTACAATGAGCAGTTCTTC.

A few counts support this clonotype. The chain combines TRBV24-1 with TRBJ2-5; the D gene is possibly TRBD2 (5 bases). The CDR3 is 14 amino acids. Deletions cut 6 bases from V and 2 bases from J, with 12 bases between. CDR1 and CDR2 (germline): KGHDR, SFDVKD. CDR3 sequence reads: CATSQSGAQETQYF. In DNA, the CDR3 is TGTGCCACCAGTCAAAGCGGTGCACAAGAGACCCAGTACTTC.

V is TRBV11-3 and J is TRBJ2-2; either TRBD1 or TRBD2 may supply D (6 bases each). V dropped 4 bases and J dropped 5 bases, with 11 bases sitting between them. Germline V gene sequence: CDR1 SGHNT, CDR2 YENEEA. The CDR3 contains 14 residues. The CDR3 nucleotides are TGTGCCAGCAGCTGGACGGGGGCGACCGGGGAGCTGTTTTTT. Encoded protein: CASSWTGATGELFF.

This clonotype appeared a few times. This chain uses TRBV7-3 with TRBJ2-3; D unresolved. Trimming pared 0 bases from V and 12 bases from J, leaving 10 bases between. Germline CDR1 is SGHTA and CDR2 is FQGTGA. CDR3 length: 12 residues. CDR3 sequence (DNA): TGTGCCAGCAGCTTAACCGGCGTCCCCCAGTATTTT. As protein: CASSLTGVPQYF.

The V gene is TRBV11-2, the J gene TRBJ2-5; TRBD1 matches at 7 bases. CDR3 length: 18 residues. The J segment lost 2 bases and the V segment lost 7 bases, leaving 19 bases of the junction unmatched. From germline, CDR1 is SGHAT and CDR2 FQNNGV. The CDR3 is CASNPRTGKSKKQETQYF. CDR3 in DNA: TGTGCCAGCAACCCCAGGACAGGAAAATCGAAGAAACAAGAGACCCAGTACTTC.

CDR3 sequence reads: CAGKGGNTGELFF. The CDR3 DNA sequence: TGTGCCGGCAAGGGGGGTAACACCGGGGAGCTGTTTTTT. The chain carries TRBV2 and TRBJ2-2; perhaps D is TRBD1 or TRBD2 (6 bases each). V lost 11 bases to trimming and J lost 2 bases, with 12 bases between them. Germline assignment: CDR1 SNHLY and CDR2 FYNNEI. The CDR3 length is 13 residues.

In this sample, this clonotype turned up a few times. The CDR3 DNA reads as TGCAGCGTTCAACTGTACACAGATACGCAGTATTTT. Protein: CSVQLYTDTQYF. This chain connects TRBV29-1 to TRBJ2-3; D is unclear. The CDR3 has 12 amino acids. V was trimmed by 5 bases and J by 2 bases, leaving 8 bases between them. Germline V gene sequence: CDR1 SQVTM, CDR2 ANQGSEA.

J is TRBJ1-4 and V is TRBV20-1; no definite D call. The CDR3 has 13 amino acids. The germline V gene has CDR1 DFQATT and CDR2 SNEGSKA (reference sequence). V lost 6 bases and J lost 5, with 13 bases in between. This CDR3 is CSALDGRNEKLFF. As DNA, the CDR3 is TGCAGTGCGCTGGACGGGAGGAATGAAAAACTGTTTTTT.